This T cell receptor (beta chain) is drawn from a study of shared clonotypes between healthy human individuals. Overall study: Participating donors consisted of a couple of women and a few men aged 18 to 49. Study observations and caveats: The low donor count limited represented genetic and exposure-history diversity.

Notes on this clone: Its specificity is unknown.

Splitting of each subset's genomic DNA was done evenly across several immunoSEQ plates. Sequenced by immunoSEQ multiplex PCR; TCRdb stores in-frame clones only, minus some. The top ten hold 13% of the sample, which has hundreds of thousands of clones, approximately 80% seen once. CDR3 length equals 13 residues. Germline V gives CDR1 MNHEY, CDR2 SVGAGI. J was trimmed by 3 bases and V by 7 bases; bases with no gene match: 4. The origin of this receptor is a woman aged 40 to 55 in good health. Some clones in this sample may be carry-over from other donors' samples. Input material: PBMCs. This chain connects TRBV6-5 to TRBJ2-7, with 9 nucleotides matching TRBD1. CDR3 sequence: CASNGQGNYEQYF. In nucleotides, the CDR3 is TGTGCCAGCAACGGACAGGGGAACTACGAGCAGTACTTC.